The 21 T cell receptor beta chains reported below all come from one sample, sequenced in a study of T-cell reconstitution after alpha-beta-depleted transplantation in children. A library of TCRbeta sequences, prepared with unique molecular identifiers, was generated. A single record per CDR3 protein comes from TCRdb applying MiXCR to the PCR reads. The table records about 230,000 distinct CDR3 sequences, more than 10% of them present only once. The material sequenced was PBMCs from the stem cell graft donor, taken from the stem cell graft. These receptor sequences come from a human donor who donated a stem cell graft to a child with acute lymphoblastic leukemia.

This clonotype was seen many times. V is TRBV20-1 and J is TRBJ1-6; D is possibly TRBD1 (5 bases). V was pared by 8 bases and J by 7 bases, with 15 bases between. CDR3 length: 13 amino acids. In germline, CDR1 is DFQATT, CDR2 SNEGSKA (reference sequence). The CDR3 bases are TGCAGTTCCAGGGTTTTAGGAAATTCACCCCTCCACTTT. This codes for CSSRVLGNSPLHF.

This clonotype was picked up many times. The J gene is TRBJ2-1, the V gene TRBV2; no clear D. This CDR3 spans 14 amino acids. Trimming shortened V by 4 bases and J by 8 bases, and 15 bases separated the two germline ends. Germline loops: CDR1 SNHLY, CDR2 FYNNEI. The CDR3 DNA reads TGTGCCAGCAGTGTAAGGCCCGTTCGAGATGAGCAGTTCTTC. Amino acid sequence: CASSVRPVRDEQFF.

This chain's CDR3 is CAIAPGIQETQYF. As DNA, the CDR3 is TGTGCCATCGCCCCTGGGATCCAAGAGACCCAGTACTTC. This chain joins TRBV5-7 and TRBJ2-5, with D unresolved. TRBV5-7 is an ORF, with its function uncertain. The CDR3 is 13 residues long. Trimming shortened V by 9 bases and J by 1 base, and 13 bases separated the two germline ends.

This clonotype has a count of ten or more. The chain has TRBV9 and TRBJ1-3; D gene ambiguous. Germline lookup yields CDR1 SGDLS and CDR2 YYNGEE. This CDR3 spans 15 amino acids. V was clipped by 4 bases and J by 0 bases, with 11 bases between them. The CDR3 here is CASSTQGSSGNTIYF. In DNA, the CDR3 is TGTGCCAGCAGCACCCAAGGAAGCTCTGGAAACACCATATATTTT.

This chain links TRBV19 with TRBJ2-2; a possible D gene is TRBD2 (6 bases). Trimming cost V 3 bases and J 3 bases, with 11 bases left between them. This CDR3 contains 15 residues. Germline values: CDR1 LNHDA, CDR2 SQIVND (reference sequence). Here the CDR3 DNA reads TGTGCCAGTAGTATCGGCGGGGTTTACACCGGGGAGCTGTTTTTT. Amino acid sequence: CASSIGGVYTGELFF.

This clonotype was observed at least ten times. The CDR3 DNA reads TGCGCCAGCAGCTTGGGGGAGCTCCACTCTGGAAACACCATATATTTT. Translating it yields CASSLGELHSGNTIYF. J is TRBJ1-3 and V is TRBV5-1; no clear D. The CDR3 consists of 16 residues. Trimming cost V 0 bases and J 0 bases, with 10 bases left between them. Germline V CDR1 and CDR2: SGHRS, YFSETQ.

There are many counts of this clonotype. In DNA, the CDR3 is TGCAGTGCTAGTCCGCGGGGGGCGAGAGATACGCAGTATTTT. Translating it yields CSASPRGARDTQYF. The chain is built from TRBV20-1 and TRBJ2-3, with 8 bases lining up with TRBD2. There are 14 residues in the CDR3. The germline V gene has CDR1 DFQATT and CDR2 SNEGSKA (reference sequence). V was pared by 3 bases and J by 5 bases, with 7 bases of the junction left unmatched.

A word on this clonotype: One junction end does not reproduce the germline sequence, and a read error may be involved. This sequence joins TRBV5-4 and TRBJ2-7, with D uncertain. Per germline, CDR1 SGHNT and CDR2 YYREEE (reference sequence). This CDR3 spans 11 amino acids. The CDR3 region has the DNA TGTACCAGCAGCTTGGGGTACGAGCAGTACTTC. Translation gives CTSSLGYEQYF.

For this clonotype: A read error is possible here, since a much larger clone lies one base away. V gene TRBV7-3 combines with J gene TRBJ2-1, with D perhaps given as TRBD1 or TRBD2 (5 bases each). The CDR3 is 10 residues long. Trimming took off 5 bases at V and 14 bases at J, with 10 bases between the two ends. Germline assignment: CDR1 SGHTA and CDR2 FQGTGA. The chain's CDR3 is CASSGGNEFF. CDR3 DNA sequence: TGTGCCAGCAGCGGGGGTAATGAGTTCTTC.

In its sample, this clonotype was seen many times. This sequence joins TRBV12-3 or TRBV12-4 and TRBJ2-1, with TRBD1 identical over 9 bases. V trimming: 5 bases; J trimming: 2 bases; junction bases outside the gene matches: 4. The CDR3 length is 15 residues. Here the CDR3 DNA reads TGTGCCAGCAGTCCACGACAGGGGGCCTACAATGAGCAGTTCTTC. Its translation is CASSPRQGAYNEQFF.

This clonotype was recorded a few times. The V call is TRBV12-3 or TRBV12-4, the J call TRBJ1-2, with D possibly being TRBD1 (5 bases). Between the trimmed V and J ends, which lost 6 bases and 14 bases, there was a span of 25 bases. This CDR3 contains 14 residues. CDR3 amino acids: CASSPRASGTSRTF. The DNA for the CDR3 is TGTGCCAGCAGCCCACGGGCCTCCGGGACGTCAAGGACCTTC.

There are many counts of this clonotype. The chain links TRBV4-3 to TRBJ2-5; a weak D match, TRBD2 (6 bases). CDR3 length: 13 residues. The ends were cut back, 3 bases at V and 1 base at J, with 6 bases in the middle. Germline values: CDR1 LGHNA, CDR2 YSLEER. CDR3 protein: CASSHGGQETQYF. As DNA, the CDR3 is TGCGCCAGCAGCCACGGGGGCCAAGAGACCCAGTACTTC.

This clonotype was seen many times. In nucleotides, the CDR3 is TGTGCCAGCAGTTCGGGGTATCGGAGCTCCTACAATGAGCAGTTCTTC. Its protein product is CASSSGYRSSYNEQFF. The V gene is TRBV27, the J gene TRBJ2-1, with a tentative D call TRBD2 (5 bases). CDR3 length: 16 residues. The germline V and J ends were trimmed by 4 bases and 0 bases, with 13 bases remaining between them. Germline V gives CDR1 MNHEY, CDR2 SMNVEV (reference sequence).

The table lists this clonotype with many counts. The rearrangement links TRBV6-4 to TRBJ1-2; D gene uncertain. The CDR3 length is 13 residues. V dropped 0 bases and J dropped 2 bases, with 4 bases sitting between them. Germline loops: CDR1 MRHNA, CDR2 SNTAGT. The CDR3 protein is CASSDSDNYGYTF. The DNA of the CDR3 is TGTGCCAGCAGTGACTCGGACAACTATGGCTACACCTTC.

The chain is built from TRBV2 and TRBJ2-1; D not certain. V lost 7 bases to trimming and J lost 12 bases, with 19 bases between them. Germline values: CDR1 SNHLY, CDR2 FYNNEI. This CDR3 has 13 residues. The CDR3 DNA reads TGTGCCAGCATCCTAAGTGGCCAGGAGTCGCAGTTCTTC. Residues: CASILSGQESQFF.

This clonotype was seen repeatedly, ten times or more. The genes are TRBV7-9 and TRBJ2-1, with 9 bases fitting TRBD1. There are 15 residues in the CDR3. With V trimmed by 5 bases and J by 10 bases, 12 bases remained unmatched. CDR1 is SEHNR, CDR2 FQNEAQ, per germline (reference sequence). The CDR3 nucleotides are TGTGCCAGCAGCCCTAGCCCACGTACAGGGGGCGAGCAGTTCTTC. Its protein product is CASSPSPRTGGEQFF.

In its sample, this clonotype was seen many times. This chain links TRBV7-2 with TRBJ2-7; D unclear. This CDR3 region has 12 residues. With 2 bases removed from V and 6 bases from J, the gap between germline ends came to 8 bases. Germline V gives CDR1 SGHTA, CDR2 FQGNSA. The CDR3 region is CASSLRVGEQYF. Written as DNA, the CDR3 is TGTGCCAGCAGCTTAAGGGTAGGCGAGCAGTACTTC.

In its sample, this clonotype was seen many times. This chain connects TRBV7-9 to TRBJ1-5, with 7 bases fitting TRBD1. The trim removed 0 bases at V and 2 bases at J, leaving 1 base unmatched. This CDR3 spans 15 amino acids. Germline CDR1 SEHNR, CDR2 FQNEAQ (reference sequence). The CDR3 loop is CASSLAGGGNQPQHF. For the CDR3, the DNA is TGTGCCAGCAGCTTAGCAGGGGGCGGCAATCAGCCCCAGCATTTT.

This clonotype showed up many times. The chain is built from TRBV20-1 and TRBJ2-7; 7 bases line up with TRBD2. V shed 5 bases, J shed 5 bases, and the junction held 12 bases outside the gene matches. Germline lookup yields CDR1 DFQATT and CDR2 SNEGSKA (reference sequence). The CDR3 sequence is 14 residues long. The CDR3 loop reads CSASRLAGGHEQYF. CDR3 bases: TGCAGTGCTTCTCGACTAGCCGGGGGTCACGAGCAGTACTTC.

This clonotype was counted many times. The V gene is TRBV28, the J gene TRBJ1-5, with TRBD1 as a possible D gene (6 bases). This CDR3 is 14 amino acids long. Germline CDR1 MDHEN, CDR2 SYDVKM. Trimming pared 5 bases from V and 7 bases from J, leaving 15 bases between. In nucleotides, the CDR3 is TGTGCCAGCAGTCGTCGCAGGGGATTACAGCCCCAGCATTTT. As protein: CASSRRRGLQPQHF.

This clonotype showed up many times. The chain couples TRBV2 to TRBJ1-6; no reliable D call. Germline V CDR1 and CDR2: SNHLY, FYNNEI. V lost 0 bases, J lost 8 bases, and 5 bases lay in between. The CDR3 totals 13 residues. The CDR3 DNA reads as TGTGCCAGCAGTGAAGCAGCCTATTCACCCCTCCACTTT. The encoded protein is CASSEAAYSPLHF.